This is a list of T cell receptor beta chains from one sample in a study of shared clonotypes between healthy human individuals. The table came from immunoSEQ multiplex PCR; TCRdb's copy has only in-frame clones and leaves some out. The table records over 1.5 million clones, approximately 98% of them present only once. Material for sequencing was naive CD4+ T cells sorted from blood. Every receptor here comes from a man aged 30 to 45 in good health. CDR3s include the opening cysteine and the closing phenylalanine or tryptophan. The D gene is left open where the match is weak. Not all rows give a size; the values are once, few, many and, for expanded clones, a class.

abundance,v_gene,d_gene,len,j_gene,CDR3nt,CDR3aa
NA,TRBV2,TRBD1,16,TRBJ2-7,TGTGCCAGCAGAAGGACGACGGGACAGGGCTCCTACGAGCAGTACTTC,CASRRTTGQGSYEQYF
NA,TRBV5-1,NA,13,TRBJ2-1,TGCGCCAGCAGCTTGGTTCCCTACAATGAGCAGTTCTTC,CASSLVPYNEQFF
NA,TRBV18,NA,15,TRBJ1-3,TGTGCCAGCTCACCACCGGGAAGCCCTGGAAACACCATATATTTT,CASSPPGSPGNTIYF
NA,TRBV9,NA,13,TRBJ2-7,TGTGCCAGCAGCGCGGACGGTGGGTACGAGCAGTACTTC,CASSADGGYEQYF
NA,TRBV6-5,TRBD1,14,TRBJ2-7,TGTGCCAGCAGGGGGACAGGGTCGATGGACGAGCAGTACTTC,CASRGTGSMDEQYF
NA,TRBV7-8,NA,14,TRBJ2-7,TGTGCCAGCAGCCCATGGGGGCACTCCTACGAGCAGTACTTC,CASSPWGHSYEQYF
NA,TRBV11-2,NA,14,TRBJ1-5,TGTGCCAGCAGCCGCACAGGGAGGGGACAGCCCCAGCATTTT,CASSRTGRGQPQHF
NA,TRBV9,NA,13,TRBJ2-7,TGTGCCAGCAGCGTAGGAACAAGCGGAGAGCAGTACTTC,CASSVGTSGEQYF
NA,TRBV29-1,TRBD2,16,TRBJ2-3,TGCAGCGTTGACGGCCTAGCGGGGGGGAACACAGATACGCAGTATTTT,CSVDGLAGGNTDTQYF
NA,TRBV5-4,NA,14,TRBJ2-3,TGTGCCAGCGGTACTTCCCGGAGGACAGATACGCAGTATTTT,CASGTSRRTDTQYF
NA,TRBV11-2,NA,12,TRBJ2-1,TGTGCCAGCAGTGGCGGCTTCAATGAGCAGTTCTTC,CASSGGFNEQFF
NA,TRBV10-3,NA,14,TRBJ1-3,TGTGCCATCAGTCAGGGGAACTCTGGAAACACCATATATTTT,CAISQGNSGNTIYF
NA,TRBV5-4,TRBD2,15,TRBJ2-5,TGTGCCAGCAGCTGGGGGACTAGCGACCAAGAGACCCAGTACTTC,CASSWGTSDQETQYF
NA,TRBV7-3,NA,15,TRBJ2-1,TGTGCCAGCAGCTTAAACACCGGGAGCCCCGGAGAGCAGTTCTTC,CASSLNTGSPGEQFF
NA,TRBV29-1,NA,14,TRBJ2-7,TGCAGCGATTACCCCTACAGTTTCTCCTACGAGCAGTACTTC,CSDYPYSFSYEQYF
NA,TRBV27,TRBD2,14,TRBJ2-1,TGTGCCAGCCGATGGCGGGGGTCTAACAATGAGCAGTTCTTC,CASRWRGSNNEQFF
once,TRBV6-5,TRBD1,15,TRBJ2-2,TGTGCCAGCAGTACGGACAGGGGGAACGCCGGGGAGCTGTTTTTT,CASSTDRGNAGELFF
NA,TRBV9,NA,16,TRBJ1-2,TGTGCCAGCAGCGTACAGCCCGACACCTCTAACTATGGCTACACCTTC,CASSVQPDTSNYGYTF
NA,TRBV7-2,NA,13,TRBJ2-7,TGTGCCAGCAGCCTGGACACCCCCCTAGAGCAGTACTTC,CASSLDTPLEQYF
NA,TRBV15,TRBD2,14,TRBJ2-7,TGTGCCACCAGCCTTGGGGGGGAGGGCCTCGAGCAGTACTTC,CATSLGGEGLEQYF
NA,TRBV11-2,NA,15,TRBJ2-1,TGTGCCAGCACCCCGACTAGTGTAGGCTTAAATGAGCAGTTCTTC,CASTPTSVGLNEQFF
NA,TRBV9,TRBD2,16,TRBJ2-3,TGTGCCAGCAGCGTAGGAAGTAGCGGGAGCACAGATACGCAGTATTTT,CASSVGSSGSTDTQYF
once,TRBV6-1,NA,13,TRBJ2-3,TGTGCCAGCAGTGAGCTCCTCGGAGATACGCAGTATTTT,CASSELLGDTQYF
NA,TRBV4-2,TRBD2,17,TRBJ2-7,TGTGCCAGCAGGCACACCGCTTGGGACTACGACGAGGAGGAGCAGTACTTC,CASRHTAWDYDEEEQYF
NA,TRBV5-6,TRBD2,18,TRBJ2-7,TGTGCCAGCAGCTTTGTACTAGCGGGAGGGCTTAGTACGTACGAGCAGTACTTC,CASSFVLAGGLSTYEQYF
NA,TRBV6-5,NA,14,TRBJ1-4,TGTGCCAGCAGTCAGGACCGCCGCATTAGTCCGCTGTTTTTT,CASSQDRRISPLFF
NA,TRBV15,TRBD2,18,TRBJ2-1,TGTGCCACCAGCAGAGTCTCGGGGGGGGCTAGCTCCTACAATGAGCAGTTCTTC,CATSRVSGGASSYNEQFF
NA,TRBV5-6,NA,14,TRBJ1-3,TGTGCCAGCAGCTTGGGACAGTCCGGAAACACCATATATTTT,CASSLGQSGNTIYF
once,TRBV10-3,NA,13,TRBJ2-7,TGTGCCACCAGGGGAGGGGGCTTCAACGAGCAGTACTTC,CATRGGGFNEQYF
NA,TRBV5-1,TRBD2,15,TRBJ2-1,TGCGCCAGCAGCTTGGGCGGGGGGACCTACAATGAGCAGTTCTTC,CASSLGGGTYNEQFF
NA,TRBV7-9,NA,14,TRBJ1-5,TGTGCCAGCAGCTTAGGACTTCCCGGGGTGCCCCAGCATTTT,CASSLGLPGVPQHF
NA,TRBV28,NA,16,TRBJ2-5,TGTGCCAGCAGTTTATTCCCAGCGGATACCCAAGAGACCCAGTACTTC,CASSLFPADTQETQYF
NA,TRBV14,NA,15,TRBJ1-4,TGTGCCAGCAGCCAAGAATACAGGGAAAATGAAAAACTGTTTTTT,CASSQEYRENEKLFF
NA,TRBV27,TRBD2,16,TRBJ2-7,TGTGCCAGCAGTCCTCAAGCGGGAGGCTTATACTACGAGCAGTACTTC,CASSPQAGGLYYEQYF
NA,TRBV5-6,NA,15,TRBJ2-6,TGTGCCAGCAGCTCCTGGGGCTCTGGGGCCAACGTCCTGACTTTC,CASSSWGSGANVLTF
NA,TRBV5-1,NA,14,TRBJ2-7,TGCGCCAGCAGCGCGCAGGGACTCTCCTACGAGCAGTACTTC,CASSAQGLSYEQYF
NA,TRBV7-2,NA,13,TRBJ2-5,TGTGCCAGCAGCTTCGGCCTAGGGGAGACCCAGTACTTC,CASSFGLGETQYF
NA,TRBV6-6,NA,12,TRBJ2-7,TGTGCCAGCAGCCCACTAGGCTACGAGCAGTACTTC,CASSPLGYEQYF
NA,TRBV18,NA,14,TRBJ1-2,TGTGCCAGCTCACCACCAACAGCACTATATGGCTACACCTTC,CASSPPTALYGYTF
NA,TRBV2,NA,13,TRBJ2-1,TGTGCCAGCACTGGGAGGCAATACAATGAGCAGTTCTTC,CASTGRQYNEQFF
NA,TRBV5-4,TRBD2,15,TRBJ2-7,TGTGCCAGCACCCTAGGGAGGGATAGCTCCTACGAGCAGTACTTC,CASTLGRDSSYEQYF
NA,TRBV7-9,TRBD2,14,TRBJ2-7,TGTGCCAGCAGCTTAGGAGGGACTACGTACGAGCAGTACTTC,CASSLGGTTYEQYF